Below are 2 T cell receptor beta chains sequenced from a single sample in a study of T cells in women clearing cervical HPV infection. Assay: immunoSEQ multiplex PCR; the TCRdb copy retains only in-frame clones and omits some. The sample data list some 40,000 clones. The sequenced material came from blood buffy coat. The source of these receptors is a woman between 18 and 70 years old with a cervical HPV16 infection that either progressed to CIN3+ or cleared (not recorded which).

The DNA read from the CDR3 is TGTGCCATCCGGCAGGGGCGGACCGAGGATGGC. This translates into CAIRQGRTEDG. The whole CDR3 sequence is CAIRQGRTEDGYTF. The V call is TRBV10-3, the J call TRBJ1-2; a weak D match, TRBD1 (6 bases). The sequenced fragment ends 3 residues before the CDR3 boundary, so the rest is inferred from the germline J gene. Trimming took 8 bases from V and 6 from J, leaving 19 bases between them. CDR3 size: 14 residues. Germline V gene lookup returns CDR1 ENHRY and CDR2 SYGVKD.

Of note for this clone: Its ends do not fully match the called genes, so a read error is possible. The missing CDR3 end, 3 residues past where the read stops, is filled in from the germline J gene. V usage is TRBV19 and J usage is TRBJ2-7; weak D call: TRBD2 (7 bases). Germline V gene lookup returns CDR1 LNHDA and CDR2 SQIVND (reference sequence). The CDR3 has 13 residues. CDR3 DNA (partial): TGTCCCAGTAGTACGGGGGGCAACTACGAG. It codes for CPSSTGGNYE. The whole CDR3 protein reads CPSSTGGNYEQYF.